Below are 17 T cell receptor beta chains sequenced from a single sample in a study of tumor-infiltrating lymphocytes in primary liver carcinoma. Extraction of RNA together with DNA used about 17-31 mg of unsorted bulk tissue. Synthesis of TCR beta cDNA was carried out from 500 ng total RNA with a constant-region primer. A slightly modified ARM-PCR protocol with three nested multiplex PCR rounds produced these TCR beta libraries. The study ran its first two PCR rounds for roughly 9 cycles each, using TRBV1-TRBV30 forward primers and a C-beta reverse primer. TCRdb analysed the multiplex PCR reads with MiXCR anew, one entry per CDR3 protein. Altogether roughly 100,000 distinct CDR3 sequences are present, around 63% being singletons, with the ten largest covering over 9%. What was sequenced was liver tumor tissue from sampling region 5. The subset: tumor region T5, tumor centre. The source of these receptors is a woman in her sixties with primary liver carcinoma and hepatitis B virus infection.

Note on this clonotype: One end of the junction varies from germline; a read error may be responsible. DNA for the CDR3: TGTGCTAGCAGTTCAGCAGCGAACACCGGGGAGCTGTTTTTT. This sequence encodes CASSSAANTGELFF. The V and J genes are TRBV12-3 or TRBV12-4 and TRBJ2-2, with unresolved D. CDR3 length: 14 residues.

A note on this clonotype: A junction boundary mismatches the germline segment, possibly from a read error. The rearrangement uses TRBV10-3 and TRBJ2-1; TRBD1 or TRBD2 may be the D gene (5 bases each). The V gene's germline CDR1 is ENHRY and CDR2 SYGVKD. The CDR3 consists of 17 residues. The CDR3 loop is CTITGGQADHSYNEQFF. The CDR3 bases are TGTACCATCACCGGAGGACAAGCGGACCACTCCTACAATGAGCAGTTCTTC.

Regarding this clonotype: Mismatch with germline at one junction end may stem from a read error. The rearrangement joins TRBV11-3 to TRBJ2-7; 8 nucleotides align to TRBD1. The CDR3 runs 15 residues. The germline V gene has CDR1 SGHNT and CDR2 YENEEA. The CDR3 DNA reads TGTGCCAGCAGTTTAGGGGCAGGGGGCTCCCTCGAGCGGTACTTC. Its protein product is CASSLGAGGSLERYF.

Turning to this clonotype: A much larger clone differs from this one at a single base, so this may be a read error. The rearrangement uses TRBV12-5 and TRBJ2-2; D remains ambiguous. Germline V gene data show CDR1 as LGHNT and CDR2 as FRNRAP. Trimming cost V 2 bases and J 0 bases, with 4 bases left between them. CDR3 length equals 14 residues. Here the CDR3 DNA reads TGTGCTAGTGGTTTGCCTCCGAACACCGGGGAGCTGTTTTTT. Translating it yields CASGLPPNTGELFF.

Concerning this clonotype: The junction and the germline gene differ at one end; a read error may be behind it. This sequence joins TRBV6-5 and TRBJ2-7, with TRBD2 matching over 8 bases. The germline V gene encodes CDR1 MNHEY and CDR2 SVGAGI. The CDR3 spans 16 residues. The chain's CDR3 is CVCSYQPVAGLYEQYF. The CDR3, as DNA: TGTGTCTGCAGTTACCAACCGGTAGCGGGACTCTACGAACAGTACTTC.

A remark on this clonotype: Being one base from a much bigger clone, this may be a read error. The chain joins TRBV7-8 to TRBJ1-1, with 11 bases matching TRBD1. The CDR3 runs to 15 residues. Germline CDR1 is SGHVS and CDR2 is FQNEAQ. The CDR3 is CARSLGTGGGTEAFF. CDR3 nucleotides: TGTGCCAGGAGCTTGGGGACAGGGGGGGGGACTGAAGCTTTCTTT.

Remarks on this clonotype: As the CDR3 is not closed by the conserved phenylalanine or tryptophan, this likely results from a read error. The chain has TRBV12-3 or TRBV12-4 and TRBJ2-4, with D possibly being TRBD1 or TRBD2 (5 bases each). The ends were cut back, 0 bases at V and 7 bases at J, with 16 bases in the middle. The CDR3 contains 16 residues. Written as DNA, the CDR3 is TGTGCCAGCAGTTTAGCGGTAGGGACCCTCAAGAACATTCAGTACCTC. Its protein is CASSLAVGTLKNIQYL.

In this sample, this clonotype turned up many times. The chain carries TRBV10-3 and TRBJ1-6; D is ambiguous. V lost 3 bases and J lost 11, with 11 bases in between. CDR3 length equals 13 residues. Germline assignment: CDR1 ENHRY and CDR2 SYGVKD. The CDR3 reads CAISENNGTPLHF. CDR3 DNA sequence: TGTGCCATCAGTGAAAATAACGGAACACCCCTCCACTTT.

Comment on this clonotype: Lacking the conserved final phenylalanine or tryptophan, this CDR3 likely reflects a read error. The V gene is TRBV12-3 or TRBV12-4, the J gene TRBJ1-1, with D possibly being TRBD1 (6 bases). Deletions cut 5 bases from V and 5 bases from J, with 12 bases between. The CDR3 extends over 13 amino acids. CDR3 amino acids: CASSPRTVTEAFL. DNA for the CDR3: TGTGCCAGCAGTCCCCGGACAGTGACTGAAGCTTTCTTA.

Details on this clonotype: Without the conserved terminal phenylalanine or tryptophan, this CDR3 likely stems from a read error. The CDR3 sequence is CSVVLGTSGYEQYS. In nucleotides, the CDR3 is TGCAGCGTTGTCCTAGGGACTAGCGGGTACGAGCAGTACTCC. This rearrangement joins TRBV29-1 to TRBJ2-7; 12 nucleotides agree with TRBD2. V gave up 4 bases and J gave up 4 bases; unmatched junction bases: 5. Germline assignment: CDR1 SQVTM and CDR2 ANQGSEA. The CDR3 runs 14 residues.

This clonotype was counted many times. Here the CDR3 DNA reads TGCAGCGTTGAAGGCCATTCTAGCACAGATACGCAGTATTTT. The encoded protein is CSVEGHSSTDTQYF. V is TRBV29-1 and J is TRBJ2-3, with D unresolved. The germline V gene encodes CDR1 SQVTM and CDR2 ANQGSEA. This CDR3 spans 14 amino acids. The V end was cut by 1 base, the J end by 0 bases, with 8 bases between.

This clonotype was seen ten or more times. A clone one base away is much larger, so this may be a read error. This rearrangement joins TRBV12-3 or TRBV12-4 to TRBJ1-5; no clear D gene. This CDR3 comprises 12 residues. Trimming cost V 3 bases and J 7 bases, with 7 bases left between them. Here the CDR3 DNA reads TGTGCCAGCAGTTTCGGCAGACAGCCCCAGCATTTT. This encodes CASSFGRQPQHF.

This chain uses TRBV28 with TRBJ1-1; no clear D. Germline loops: CDR1 MDHEN, CDR2 SYDVKM. CDR3 length equals 15 residues. Trimming pared 8 bases from V and 0 bases from J, leaving 16 bases between. CDR3 protein: CASACPGDVNTEAFF. The CDR3 coding sequence is TGTGCCAGCGCCTGCCCAGGAGACGTGAACACTGAAGCTTTCTTT.

As to this clonotype: Because the CDR3 is missing its conserved closing phenylalanine or tryptophan, this is likely a read error. The J gene is TRBJ2-1, the V gene TRBV7-9; D may match TRBD1 or TRBD2 (5 bases each). Deletions cut 2 bases from V and 8 bases from J, with 16 bases between. This CDR3 contains 15 residues. Germline CDR1 SEHNR, CDR2 FQNEAQ (reference sequence). The CDR3 protein is CASSLKGTGGHEQFS. Written as DNA, the CDR3 is TGTGCCAGCAGCTTAAAGGGCACAGGAGGCCATGAGCAGTTCTCC.

By share, this clonotype ranks as medium-sized (0.01 to 0.1%). V is TRBV11-1 and J is TRBJ1-2, with TRBD1 matching 7 bases. The CDR3 contains 14 residues. From germline, CDR1 is SGHAT and CDR2 FQDESV (reference sequence). V lost 4 bases to trimming and J lost 6 bases; unmatched junction nucleotides: 8. DNA of the CDR3: TGTGCCAGCAGCTCGGGACAGTACCCGCATGGCTACACCTTC. This sequence encodes CASSSGQYPHGYTF.

In regard to this clonotype: Mismatch with germline at one junction end may stem from a read error. The chain joins TRBV6-1 to TRBJ1-2, with D unresolved. The germline V gene encodes CDR1 MNHNS and CDR2 SASEGT. The CDR3 length is 14 residues. The CDR3 nucleotides read TGTGCCGGCAGTGAAGGTTCCGAGCACTATTGCTACACCTTC. Its translation: CAGSEGSEHYCYTF.

The rearrangement joins TRBV7-9 to TRBJ2-2; D is uncertain. Looked up from germline, CDR1 is SEHNR and CDR2 is FQNEAQ (reference sequence). The V end lost 4 bases, the J end lost 5 bases, and 26 bases lay between the germline ends. This CDR3 region has 19 residues. The CDR3 nucleotides are TGTGCCAGCAGCTCGACGGGTGGTAGCCCCCGCTTTCCAACCGGGGAGCTGTTTTTT. This codes for CASSSTGGSPRFPTGELFF.